This entry lists 4 T cell receptor beta chains sequenced from one sample in a study of Ad26.COV2.S vaccination and SARS-CoV-2 variants. Treatment noted: some 20 received Ad26.COV2.S at low or high dose, single or two shots; roughly five received placebo; per-sample allocation not given. Repertoires come from day 63 after the first vaccine or placebo injection. TCRdb's table, derived via immunoSEQ multiplex PCR, lists solely in-frame clones and lacks some. The sample lists around 300,000 clones; 86% were seen once. The sample was peripheral blood, taken in a trial of Ad26.COV2.S vaccine versus placebo. The receptors come from a person between 18 and 59 years old who received the Ad26.COV2.S COVID-19 vaccine or a placebo.

This chain connects TRBV7-8 to TRBJ2-1; 13 bases agree with TRBD2. The CDR3 contains 16 residues. The trim removed 5 bases at V and 4 bases at J, leaving 5 bases unmatched. Germline lookup yields CDR1 SGHVS and CDR2 FQNEAQ. The CDR3 DNA reads as TGTGCCAGCAGCCCTCGACTAGCGGGAGGTTACAATGAGCAGTTCTTC. This translates into CASSPRLAGGYNEQFF.

V and J are TRBV10-3 and TRBJ2-1, with D tentatively TRBD1 or TRBD2 (7 bases each). Germline values: CDR1 ENHRY, CDR2 SYGVKD. This CDR3 spans 13 amino acids. V shed 6 bases and J shed 7 bases, with 13 bases lying between them. The CDR3 here is CAIRGTAGNEQFF. CDR3 DNA sequence: TGTGCCATCAGGGGGACAGCGGGGAATGAGCAGTTCTTC.

The chain couples TRBV27 to TRBJ1-1; D call uncertain. Trimming pared 6 bases from V and 1 base from J, leaving 15 bases between. Germline V gene sequence: CDR1 MNHEY, CDR2 SMNVEV (reference sequence). CDR3 length: 15 residues. CDR3 DNA: TGTGCCAGCAGCCCATTGGGTGGCAAGAACACTGAAGCTTTCTTT. It is translated as CASSPLGGKNTEAFF.

CDR3 bases: TGCAGCGTTCCGCTGGGGACAGGGACAACCTACGAGCAGTACTTC. This translates into CSVPLGTGTTYEQYF. This chain connects TRBV29-1 to TRBJ2-7; TRBD1 matches 9 bases. With V trimmed by 5 bases and J by 2 bases, 10 bases remained unmatched. Germline V gene lookup returns CDR1 SQVTM and CDR2 ANQGSEA. The CDR3 runs 15 residues.